The entry that follows covers one T cell receptor beta chain sequence. Its antigen is as yet unknown. The data were taken from a study of T cell responses to AZD1222 COVID-19 vaccine. Using immunoSEQ multiplex PCR, the repertoire was profiled, and TCRdb retains in-frame clones only, with some absent. The data show about 79,000 clones, approximately 80% seen once. Study results and caveats: Along spike, vaccine-associated CD4 TCRs were found throughout, with dominance at 160-218 and 743-854. Spike-specific TCR repertoires showed rising breadth and depth after two AZD1222 doses. Only a handful of AZD1222 recipients, roughly six in all, had baseline seropositivity. White British ancestry dominated among donors, who included more females, and clonal diversity was possibly underestimated.

There are 14 residues in the CDR3. Germline lookup yields CDR1 MNHEY and CDR2 SVGAGI. V gave up 7 bases and J gave up 6 bases, with 18 bases separating them. The sequenced sample was peripheral blood, obtained on day 0 of AZD1222 vaccination. The chain joins TRBV6-5 to TRBJ1-1; the D is unclear. The origin of this receptor is an adult in good health. DNA for the CDR3: TGTGCCAGCACTGGAAGGGTTGGGAGCGCTGAAGCTTTCTTT. Translation: CASTGRVGSAEAFF.